A single sample is the source of the 17 T cell receptor beta chains below, sequenced in a study of T cells after posttransplantation cyclophosphamide. The table came from immunoSEQ multiplex PCR; TCRdb's copy has only in-frame clones and leaves some out. The sample consists of tens of thousands of clones, 80% to 95% of them appearing once. The sequenced sample consisted of PBMCs. These receptors originate from a woman aged 25 to 39 in good health and a related stem cell transplant donor.

The chain couples TRBV6-5 to TRBJ1-2; D is unresolved. There are 11 residues in the CDR3. CDR1 and CDR2 from the germline V gene are MNHEY and SVGAGI. V lost 6 bases, J lost 7 bases, and 9 bases lay in between. CDR3 amino acids: CASSYGSGYTF. The CDR3, as DNA: TGTGCCAGCAGCTACGGATCTGGCTACACCTTC.

The gene calls are TRBV28 and TRBJ2-2; weak D call: TRBD1 (5 bases). Germline CDR1 and CDR2: MDHEN and SYDVKM. Trimming removed 3 bases at V and 8 bases at J, with 13 bases between. This CDR3 is 14 amino acids long. The CDR3 nucleotides read TGTGCCAGCAGTTTGGTCCAGGGTCCTGGGGAGCTGTTTTTT. Translated, it gives CASSLVQGPGELFF.

This rearrangement joins TRBV14 to TRBJ2-7; TRBD2 aligns across 10 bases. V was pared by 2 bases and J by 6 bases, with 1 base of the junction left unmatched. The CDR3 has 13 amino acids. CDR1 and CDR2 (germline): SGHDN, FVKESK. DNA of the CDR3: TGTGCCAGCAGCCAAATAGCGGGGGGCGAGCAGTACTTC. It is translated as CASSQIAGGEQYF.

V and J are TRBV18 and TRBJ1-4; 7 nucleotides match TRBD1. The CDR3 totals 14 residues. The germline V gene encodes CDR1 KGHSH and CDR2 LQKENI. V dropped 2 bases and J dropped 7; count of bases not matched to a gene: 4. The CDR3 is CASSPMRDSEKLFF. The CDR3 nucleotides read TGTGCCAGCTCACCAATGCGGGACAGTGAAAAACTGTTTTTT.

This clone appeared once. This rearrangement joins TRBV2 to TRBJ1-2, with a tentative D call TRBD1 (5 bases). Germline V gene data show CDR1 as SNHLY and CDR2 as FYNNEI. Between the trimmed V and J ends, which lost 6 bases and 4 bases, there was a span of 12 bases. The CDR3 spans 13 residues. The CDR3 coding sequence is TGTGCCAGCAGGGCAGACAGCCCCTATGGCTACACCTTC. Residues: CASRADSPYGYTF.

On this clone: The junction and the germline gene differ at one end; a read error may be behind it. The DNA for the CDR3 is TGTGCCAGCAGCTTGTCGAGCTCTGGGGCCAACGTCCCGACTTTC. It is translated as CASSLSSSGANVPTF. This rearrangement joins TRBV5-4 to TRBJ2-6; weak D call: TRBD1 (5 bases). Looked up from germline, CDR1 is SGHNT and CDR2 is YYREEE (reference sequence). The CDR3 has 15 residues.

The chain couples TRBV5-5 to TRBJ1-2, with D hard to call. This CDR3 comprises 12 residues. The V gene's germline CDR1 is SGHKS and CDR2 YYEKEE (reference sequence). Trimming took 3 bases from V and 8 from J, leaving 11 bases between them. The CDR3 DNA is TGTGCCAGCAGCTCTGATGGCGGAGGCTACACCTTC. It encodes CASSSDGGGYTF.

The chain carries TRBV7-9 and TRBJ1-1; the D gene is possibly TRBD1 (6 bases). With 5 bases removed from V and 4 bases from J, the gap between germline ends came to 17 bases. CDR1 and CDR2 from the germline V gene are SEHNR and FQNEAQ (reference sequence). The CDR3 sequence is 15 residues long. Here the CDR3 reads CASSRRGTIVTEAFF. CDR3 DNA sequence: TGTGCCAGCAGCCGGAGGGGGACCATAGTCACTGAAGCTTTCTTT.

The chain recombines TRBV4-3 with TRBJ2-7; weak D call: TRBD2 (5 bases). CDR1 and CDR2 (germline): LGHNA, YSLEER. The CDR3 spans 19 residues. The germline V and J ends were trimmed by 1 base and 0 bases, with 22 bases remaining between them. CDR3 DNA sequence: TGCGCCAGCAGCCAAGGAATTGTGTGGAGGAACAGAAGCTCCTACGAGCAGTACTTC. Its translation is CASSQGIVWRNRSSYEQYF.

This chain uses TRBV19 with TRBJ1-1; 7 bases are shared with TRBD1. This CDR3 comprises 13 residues. The ends lost 3 bases at V and 7 bases at J; junction bases unmatched: 5. Germline V gene lookup returns CDR1 LNHDA and CDR2 SQIVND (reference sequence). The CDR3 bases are TGTGCCAGTAGTATTGACAGGGCGGGTGAAGCTTTCTTT. This sequence encodes CASSIDRAGEAFF.

The V call is TRBV6-1, the J call TRBJ2-3; D is uncertain. The V gene lost 1 base and the J gene lost 1 base, with 9 bases spanning the gap. The germline V gene has CDR1 MNHNS and CDR2 SASEGT. There are 15 residues in the CDR3. The CDR3 loop reads CASSEVPGRTDTQYF. DNA of the CDR3: TGTGCCAGCAGTGAAGTCCCGGGCCGCACAGATACGCAGTATTTT.

The chain carries TRBV19 and TRBJ2-1; TRBD2 agrees at 15 bases. The CDR3 contains 15 residues. The trim removed 7 bases at V and 4 bases at J, leaving 2 bases unmatched. The germline V gene has CDR1 LNHDA and CDR2 SQIVND (reference sequence). CDR3 coding DNA: TGTGCCAGTACCGGGACTAGCGGGGGGTACAATGAGCAGTTCTTC. Its translation: CASTGTSGGYNEQFF. Using reference TRBV19 and TRBJ2-1 for the parts outside the CDR3, the full variable domain is DGGITQSPKYLFRKEGQNVTLSCEQNLNHDAMYWYRQDPGQGLRLIYYSQIVNDFQKGDIAEGYSVSREKKESFPLTVTSAQKNPTAFYLCASTGTSGGYNEQFFGPGTRLTVL.

J is TRBJ1-3 and V is TRBV7-2; D is unresolved. The CDR3 length is 14 residues. Trimming pared 5 bases from V and 0 bases from J, leaving 8 bases between. Germline-derived CDR1 and CDR2 are SGHTA and FQGNSA. The CDR3 nucleotides are TGTGCCAGCAGCCGGGCCCTCTCTGGAAACACCATATATTTT. Amino acids: CASSRALSGNTIYF.

The chain uses TRBV2 and TRBJ1-2; maybe TRBD1 (6 bases). The CDR3 extends over 15 amino acids. Germline V gene lookup returns CDR1 SNHLY and CDR2 FYNNEI. Trimming cost V 8 bases and J 5 bases, with 21 bases left between them. In DNA, the CDR3 is TGTGCCAGCGGATCGCTTCGGGGGCAGGTGTATGGCTACACCTTC. Residues: CASGSLRGQVYGYTF.

This clone has only one observation. This chain joins TRBV9 and TRBJ2-1; perhaps TRBD1 as D (6 bases). CDR3 length equals 14 residues. With 0 bases removed from V and 9 bases from J, the gap between germline ends came to 13 bases. From germline, CDR1 is SGDLS and CDR2 YYNGEE. The CDR3 is CASSVEGDLGEQFF. CDR3 bases: TGTGCCAGCAGCGTAGAGGGGGATCTGGGTGAGCAGTTCTTC.

The chain links TRBV6-1 to TRBJ2-7; the D is unclear. Trimming cost V 4 bases and J 2 bases, with 6 bases left between them. From germline, CDR1 is MNHNS and CDR2 SASEGT. The CDR3 spans 12 residues. CDR3 residues: CASSVPPYEQYF. DNA of the CDR3: TGTGCCAGCAGTGTTCCCCCCTACGAGCAGTACTTC.

The chain recombines TRBV30 with TRBJ1-5; D might be TRBD1 (5 bases). Germline values: CDR1 GTSNPN, CDR2 SVGIG (reference sequence). Trimming left V 0 bases short and J 4 bases short, with 10 bases between. The CDR3 extends over 14 amino acids. CDR3 amino acids: CAWSVRGRNQPQHF. DNA of the CDR3: TGTGCCTGGAGTGTAAGGGGAAGGAATCAGCCCCAGCATTTT.